These T cell receptor beta chains were read from a single sample in a study of cytomegalovirus exposure and HLA in healthy donors. Profiled with immunoSEQ multiplex PCR; TCRdb holds only in-frame clones, not every one. The sample carries more than 80,000 clones, about four fifths recorded once. The sequencing sample was made of PBMCs. The receptors here all came from a woman in her sixties or seventies in good health and CMV-seropositive. Each CDR3 is given with its conserved first and last residue. A D gene is named only where the DNA matches it firmly. A row's size may be missing; if present it is once, few, many or a size class.

j_call,d_call,clone_size,cdr3_length,v_call,cdr3_aa,cdr3_nt
TRBJ1-5,-,-,13,TRBV5-6,CASSLITGQPQHF,TGTGCCAGCAGCTTGATAACTGGTCAGCCCCAGCATTTT
TRBJ2-7,TRBD1,-,16,TRBV27,CASTLTQGASFYEQYF,TGTGCCAGCACCCTAACCCAGGGGGCTTCTTTCTACGAGCAGTACTTC
TRBJ1-5,-,once,14,TRBV10-3,CAISEGGVNQPQHF,TGTGCCATCAGTGAGGGGGGGGTCAATCAGCCCCAGCATTTT
TRBJ1-3,-,-,14,TRBV10-3,CAISVNSQQNTIYF,TGTGCCATCAGTGTTAACAGCCAGCAAAACACCATATATTTT
TRBJ2-7,TRBD1,-,15,TRBV6-1,CASSEVSGRGYEQYF,TGTGCCAGCAGTGAAGTCTCCGGCAGGGGGTACGAGCAGTACTTC
TRBJ2-7,TRBD2,-,18,TRBV27,CASGPSKISGRAFHEQYF,TGTGCCAGCGGGCCCTCCAAAATAAGCGGGAGGGCCTTCCACGAGCAGTACTTC
TRBJ2-1,TRBD2,few,17,TRBV10-3,CAISGGLAGGRGNEQFF,TGTGCCATCAGTGGTGGACTAGCGGGAGGGCGGGGCAATGAGCAGTTCTTC
TRBJ1-3,TRBD1,-,14,TRBV27,CASSPGGSGNTIYF,TGTGCCAGTAGTCCAGGGGGCTCTGGAAACACCATATATTTT
TRBJ2-4,-,-,16,TRBV15,CATSRDGGGPKNIQYF,TGTGCCACCAGCAGAGATGGGGGGGGCCCGAAAAACATTCAGTACTTC
TRBJ1-6,-,-,15,TRBV15,CATSRDQGNNSPLHF,TGTGCCACCAGCAGAGATCAGGGGAATAATTCACCCCTCCACTTT
TRBJ1-1,-,-,14,TRBV5-1,CASSDQGGDTEAFF,TGCGCCAGCAGCGACCAGGGAGGGGACACTGAAGCTTTCTTT
TRBJ2-2,TRBD1,-,14,TRBV19,CASSLSGGTGELFF,TGTGCCAGTAGTCTTTCAGGGGGCACCGGGGAGCTGTTTTTT
TRBJ2-2,TRBD2,-,14,TRBV11-3,CASSWREGSGELFF,TGTGCCAGCAGCTGGAGGGAGGGGTCCGGGGAGCTGTTTTTT
TRBJ1-3,-,-,13,TRBV9,CASSISGGNTIYF,TGTGCCAGCAGCATTTCGGGAGGAAACACCATATATTTT
TRBJ2-3,-,-,15,TRBV27,CASRTLAASTDTQYF,TGTGCCAGCAGGACCCTAGCAGCTAGCACAGATACGCAGTATTTT
TRBJ2-3,TRBD2,-,16,TRBV6-5,CASGWGGVPPTDTQYF,TGTGCCAGCGGTTGGGGGGGAGTCCCCCCCACAGATACGCAGTATTTT
TRBJ2-7,-,-,12,TRBV10-3,CAITTSAEEQYF,TGTGCCATCACTACGAGCGCGGAGGAGCAGTACTTC
TRBJ1-1,TRBD1,-,14,TRBV5-5,CASRFGQGYTEAFF,TGTGCCAGCAGGTTTGGACAGGGGTACACTGAAGCTTTCTTT
TRBJ2-4,TRBD2,-,19,TRBV10-3,CATGGPGLAQGGGKNIQYF,TGTGCCACGGGGGGTCCGGGACTAGCCCAAGGTGGGGGGAAAAACATTCAGTACTTC
TRBJ1-6,TRBD1,few,15,TRBV6-6,CASRIGTGHNSPLHF,TGTGCCAGCAGAATCGGGACAGGGCACAATTCACCCCTCCACTTT
TRBJ2-6,-,once,16,TRBV5-1,CASSLVGALGANVLTF,TGCGCCAGCAGCTTGGTAGGGGCGCTAGGGGCCAACGTCCTGACTTTC
TRBJ1-4,TRBD1,many,14,TRBV7-9,CASSEGTGRQKLFF,TGTGCCAGCAGCGAGGGGACAGGCCGTCAAAAACTGTTTTTT
TRBJ1-2,-,few,14,TRBV7-2,CASSLRQKGYGYTF,TGTGCCAGCAGCTTGCGACAGAAGGGCTATGGCTACACCTTC
TRBJ2-3,-,-,13,TRBV5-1,CASSFPGEDTQYF,TGCGCCAGCAGCTTCCCGGGGGAGGATACGCAGTATTTT
TRBJ1-1,TRBD1,-,14,TRBV28,CASSFTGGRTEAFF,TGTGCCAGCAGTTTCACAGGGGGAAGGACTGAAGCTTTCTTT
TRBJ1-1,-,-,14,TRBV19,CASRDRPGGTEAFF,TGTGCCAGTAGGGATCGTCCGGGGGGCACTGAAGCTTTCTTT
TRBJ1-1,-,-,12,TRBV4-3,CASKGDYTEAFF,TGCGCCAGCAAAGGGGATTACACTGAAGCTTTCTTT
TRBJ2-3,-,-,16,TRBV9,CASSALGGASTDTQYF,TGTGCCAGCAGCGCCCTTGGGGGGGCTAGCACAGATACGCAGTATTTT
TRBJ2-4,-,-,14,TRBV19,CASSKMAGVPIQYF,TGTGCCAGTAGTAAAATGGCCGGAGTACCCATTCAGTACTTC
TRBJ2-2,TRBD2,-,15,TRBV7-3,CASSLAGGPAGELFF,TGTGCCAGCAGCTTAGCGGGAGGGCCTGCCGGGGAGCTGTTTTTT
TRBJ1-2,-,few,13,TRBV5-4,CASSLPGDYGYTF,TGTGCCAGCAGCTTGCCAGGGGACTATGGCTACACCTTC
TRBJ1-1,TRBD1,-,14,TRBV5-1,CASRKRQGNTEAFF,TGCGCCAGCAGAAAAAGACAGGGGAACACTGAAGCTTTCTTT
TRBJ2-6,-,-,15,TRBV27,CASSLRVAGANVLTF,TGTGCCAGCAGTTTACGGGTCGCTGGGGCCAACGTCCTGACTTTC
TRBJ1-1,-,-,15,TRBV7-2,CASSPELNRVAEAFF,TGTGCCAGCAGCCCGGAACTAAACAGGGTCGCTGAAGCTTTCTTT
TRBJ2-6,-,-,17,TRBV9,CASSVLQGNSGANVLTF,TGTGCCAGCAGCGTACTTCAGGGGAATTCTGGGGCCAACGTCCTGACTTTC
TRBJ1-1,-,-,12,TRBV29-1,CSAMTQNTEAFF,TGCAGCGCTATGACACAAAACACTGAAGCTTTCTTT
TRBJ1-2,TRBD1,-,11,TRBV7-9,CATRQGVGYTF,TGTGCCACCCGACAGGGGGTTGGCTACACCTTC
TRBJ1-2,TRBD1,-,16,TRBV2,CASSGPARGRTYGYTF,TGTGCCAGCAGTGGGCCAGCGAGGGGGCGAACCTATGGCTACACCTTC
TRBJ2-5,-,-,13,TRBV7-7,CASSPSTQETQYF,TGTGCTAGCAGCCCCTCCACTCAAGAGACCCAGTACTTC
TRBJ2-6,-,few,16,TRBV27,CASSPTDPSGANVLTF,TGTGCCAGCAGCCCGACAGACCCCTCTGGGGCCAACGTCCTGACTTTC
TRBJ2-3,-,-,14,TRBV6-5,CASSYGLNTDTQYF,TGTGCCAGCAGTTACGGACTGAACACAGATACGCAGTATTTT
TRBJ1-1,-,once,14,TRBV6-1,CASSVRMRDTEAFF,TGTGCCAGCAGTGTGCGGATGAGGGACACTGAAGCTTTCTTT
TRBJ2-1,TRBD2,-,16,TRBV18,CASSPIAGLAVNEQFF,TGTGCCAGCTCACCAATTGCCGGACTAGCGGTGAATGAGCAGTTCTTC
TRBJ1-1,-,-,11,TRBV10-3,CAISEQGVAFF,TGTGCCATCAGTGAACAGGGTGTAGCTTTCTTT
TRBJ1-1,-,-,15,TRBV7-2,CASSLAQTGQTEAFF,TGTGCCAGCAGCTTAGCCCAAACGGGTCAGACTGAAGCTTTCTTT
TRBJ2-7,TRBD2,-,15,TRBV4-3,CASSQDNGGAYEQYF,TGCGCCAGCAGCCAAGATAACGGGGGGGCCTACGAGCAGTACTTC
TRBJ2-1,TRBD2,-,15,TRBV7-9,CATELGGSVYNEQFF,TGTGCCACCGAGCTCGGCGGGAGTGTCTACAATGAGCAGTTCTTC
TRBJ1-6,TRBD1,-,17,TRBV7-2,CASSPGTGSSYNSPLHF,TGTGCCAGCAGTCCCGGGACAGGGAGCTCCTATAATTCACCCCTCCACTTT
TRBJ2-6,TRBD1,-,17,TRBV4-3,CASSQVLGGAGANVLTF,TGCGCCAGCAGCCAAGTGTTAGGGGGCGCTGGGGCCAACGTCCTGACTTTC
TRBJ1-6,TRBD1,-,16,TRBV4-3,CASSLSAGQGDSPLHF,TGCGCCAGCAGCCTGTCCGCGGGACAGGGAGATTCACCCCTCCACTTT
TRBJ1-6,-,-,15,TRBV7-2,CASSLSDPRSSPLHF,TGTGCCAGCAGCTTAAGCGACCCGAGAAGTTCACCCCTCCACTTT
TRBJ2-7,TRBD2,-,15,TRBV9,CASSVVSSGANEQYF,TGTGCCAGCAGCGTAGTATCTAGCGGGGCAAACGAGCAGTACTTC
TRBJ2-7,-,-,15,TRBV4-1,CASSQDGGPVYEQYF,TGCGCCAGCAGCCAAGATGGCGGGCCGGTCTACGAGCAGTACTTC